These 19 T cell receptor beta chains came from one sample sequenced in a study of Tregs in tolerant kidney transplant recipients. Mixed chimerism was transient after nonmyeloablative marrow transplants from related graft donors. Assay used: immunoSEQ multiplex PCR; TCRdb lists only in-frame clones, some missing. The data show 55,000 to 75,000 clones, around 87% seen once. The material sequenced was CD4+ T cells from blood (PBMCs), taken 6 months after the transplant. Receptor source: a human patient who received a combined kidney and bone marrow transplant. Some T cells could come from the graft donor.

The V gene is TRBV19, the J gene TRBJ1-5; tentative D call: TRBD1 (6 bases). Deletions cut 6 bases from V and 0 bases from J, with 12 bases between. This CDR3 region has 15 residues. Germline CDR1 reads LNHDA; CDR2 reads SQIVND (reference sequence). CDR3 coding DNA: TGTGCCAGTAGCCCGACAGGATATAGCAATCAGCCCCAGCATTTT. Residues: CASSPTGYSNQPQHF.

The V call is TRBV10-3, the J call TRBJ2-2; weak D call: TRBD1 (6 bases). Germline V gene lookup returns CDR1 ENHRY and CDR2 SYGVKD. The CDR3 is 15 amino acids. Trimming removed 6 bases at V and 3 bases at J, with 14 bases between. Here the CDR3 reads CAIRTGIGDTGELFF. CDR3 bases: TGTGCCATCAGAACAGGGATTGGGGACACCGGGGAGCTGTTTTTT.

The CDR3 region has the DNA TGTGCCAGCAGCTTTTGGTACCGATTAGTGTTTTTT. It is translated as CASSFWYRLVFF. The chain is built from TRBV12-1 and TRBJ1-4. TRBV12-1 is classified as a pseudogene. The CDR3 has 12 residues.

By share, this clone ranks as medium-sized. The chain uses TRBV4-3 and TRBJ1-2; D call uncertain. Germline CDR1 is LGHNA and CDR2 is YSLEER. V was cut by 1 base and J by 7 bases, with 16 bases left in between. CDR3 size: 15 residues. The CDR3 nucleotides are TGCGCCAGCAGCCAAGTTGTCCGGGGAAGCCTTGGCTACACCTTC. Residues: CASSQVVRGSLGYTF.

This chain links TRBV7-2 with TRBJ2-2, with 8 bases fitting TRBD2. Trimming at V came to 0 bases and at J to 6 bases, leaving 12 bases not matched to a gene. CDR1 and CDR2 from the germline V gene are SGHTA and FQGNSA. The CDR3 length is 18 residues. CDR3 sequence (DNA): TGTGCCAGCAGCTTAGCCCCCTTGGCTAGCGGGTACCCCGGGGAGCTGTTTTTT. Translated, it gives CASSLAPLASGYPGELFF.

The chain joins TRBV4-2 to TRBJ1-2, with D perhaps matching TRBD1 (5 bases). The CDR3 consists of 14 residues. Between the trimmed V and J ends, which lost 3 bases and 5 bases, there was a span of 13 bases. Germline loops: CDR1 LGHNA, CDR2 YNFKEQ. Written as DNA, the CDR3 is TGTGCCAGCAGCCAGGCGAGGAGGGGATATGGCTACACCTTC. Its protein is CASSQARRGYGYTF.

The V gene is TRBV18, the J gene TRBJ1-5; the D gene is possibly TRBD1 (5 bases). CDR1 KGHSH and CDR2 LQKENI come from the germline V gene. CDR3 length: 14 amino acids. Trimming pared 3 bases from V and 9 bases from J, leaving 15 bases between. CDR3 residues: CASSPGHGGSPQHF. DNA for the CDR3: TGTGCCAGCTCACCGGGCCACGGGGGGTCGCCCCAGCATTTT.

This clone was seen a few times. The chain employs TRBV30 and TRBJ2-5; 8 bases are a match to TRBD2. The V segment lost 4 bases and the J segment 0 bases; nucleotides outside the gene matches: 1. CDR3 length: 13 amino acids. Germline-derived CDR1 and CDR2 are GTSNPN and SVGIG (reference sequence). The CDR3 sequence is CAWTSGYQETQYF. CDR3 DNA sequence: TGTGCCTGGACTAGCGGGTACCAAGAGACCCAGTACTTC.

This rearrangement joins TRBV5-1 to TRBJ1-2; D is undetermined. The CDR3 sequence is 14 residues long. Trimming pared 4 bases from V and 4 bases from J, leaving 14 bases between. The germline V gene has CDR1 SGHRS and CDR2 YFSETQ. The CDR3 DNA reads TGCGCCAGCAGCCTCCCGGGTGTCGGCTATGGCTACACCTTC. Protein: CASSLPGVGYGYTF.

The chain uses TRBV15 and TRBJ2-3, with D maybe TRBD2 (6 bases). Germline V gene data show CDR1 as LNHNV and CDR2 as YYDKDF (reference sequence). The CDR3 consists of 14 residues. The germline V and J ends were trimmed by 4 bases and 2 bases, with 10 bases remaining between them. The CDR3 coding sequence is TGTGCCACCAGCATGGGACTTCTCACAGATACGCAGTATTTT. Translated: CATSMGLLTDTQYF.

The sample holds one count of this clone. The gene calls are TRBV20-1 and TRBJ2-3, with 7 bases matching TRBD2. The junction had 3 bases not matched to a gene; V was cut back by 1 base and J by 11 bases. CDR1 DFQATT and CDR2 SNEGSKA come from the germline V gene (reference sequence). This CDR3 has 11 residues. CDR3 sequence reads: CSARGQREQYF. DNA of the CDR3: TGCAGTGCTAGAGGGCAGCGGGAGCAGTATTTT.

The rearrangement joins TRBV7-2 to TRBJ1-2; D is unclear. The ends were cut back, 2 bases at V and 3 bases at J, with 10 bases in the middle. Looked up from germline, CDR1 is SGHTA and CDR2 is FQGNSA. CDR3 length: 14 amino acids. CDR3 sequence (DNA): TGTGCCAGCAGCTTATCTCGCGTGGACTATGGCTACACCTTC. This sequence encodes CASSLSRVDYGYTF.

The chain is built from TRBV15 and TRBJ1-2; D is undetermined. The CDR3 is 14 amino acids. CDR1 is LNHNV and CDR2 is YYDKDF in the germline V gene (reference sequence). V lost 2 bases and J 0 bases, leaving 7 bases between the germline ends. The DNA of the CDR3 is TGTGCCACCAGCAGACGCGGCCCTAACTATGGCTACACCTTC. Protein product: CATSRRGPNYGYTF.

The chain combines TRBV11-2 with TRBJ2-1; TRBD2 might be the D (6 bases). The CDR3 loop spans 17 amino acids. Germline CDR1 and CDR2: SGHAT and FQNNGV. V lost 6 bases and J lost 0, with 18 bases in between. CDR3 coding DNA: TGTGCCAGCAGAGGCTTATATGCCGGGAGCTCCTACAATGAGCAGTTCTTC. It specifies CASRGLYAGSSYNEQFF.

This CDR3 reads CAWSVGGHEKLFF. The CDR3 DNA reads as TGTGCCTGGAGTGTTGGAGGGCACGAAAAACTGTTTTTT. The chain links TRBV30 to TRBJ1-4, with D unclear. This CDR3 region has 13 residues. CDR1 is GTSNPN, CDR2 SVGIG, per germline (reference sequence). Trimming left V 0 bases short and J 8 bases short, with 10 bases between.

In DNA form, the CDR3 reads TGTGCCAGCAGCCAAAGAGGACTAGCGGGGGCCCGCACAGATACGCAGTATTTT. Its translation is CASSQRGLAGARTDTQYF. The chain couples TRBV27 to TRBJ2-3; 13 positions match TRBD2. V was clipped by 6 bases and J by 1 base; unmatched bases: 10. Germline loops: CDR1 MNHEY, CDR2 SMNVEV (reference sequence). This CDR3 is built from 18 residues.

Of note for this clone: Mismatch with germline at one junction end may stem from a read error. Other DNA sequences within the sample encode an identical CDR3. The CDR3 protein is CASSSLGGSYYNSPLHF. The CDR3 coding sequence is TGTGCCAGCAGCAGCTTGGGGGGGTCGTACTATAATTCCCCCCTCCACTTT. The rearrangement joins TRBV28 to TRBJ1-6, with a tentative D call TRBD1 (5 bases). The CDR3 runs to 17 residues. Germline V gene data show CDR1 as MDHEN and CDR2 as SYDVKM.

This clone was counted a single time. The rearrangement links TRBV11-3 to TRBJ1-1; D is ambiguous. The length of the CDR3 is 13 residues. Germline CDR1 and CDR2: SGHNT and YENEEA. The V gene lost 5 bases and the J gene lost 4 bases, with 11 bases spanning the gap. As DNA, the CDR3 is TGTGCCAGCAGCCCTAGCTTCGGCACTGAAGCTTTCTTT. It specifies CASSPSFGTEAFF.

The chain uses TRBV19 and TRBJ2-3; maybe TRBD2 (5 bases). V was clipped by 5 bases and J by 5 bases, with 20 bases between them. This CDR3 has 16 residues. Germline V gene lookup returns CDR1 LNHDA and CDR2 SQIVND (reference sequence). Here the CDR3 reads CASSLRGLPPGDTQYF. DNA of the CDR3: TGTGCCAGTAGTCTAAGAGGGCTCCCCCCCGGAGATACGCAGTATTTT.